The 21 T cell receptor beta chains below come from one sample, sequenced in a study of graft-versus-host responses after intestinal transplantation. Clones were read by immunoSEQ multiplex PCR, and TCRdb kept only the in-frame ones, dropping some. The sample shows roughly 3,500 clones, 70% to 80% of them seen only once. Graft material was processed, releasing intraepithelial and lamina propria lymphocytes. The sample consisted of ileum tissue, taken approximately 17 and 21 days after intestinal transplantation. These receptors originate from a human patient who received an intestinal transplant, so some T cells may come from the graft donor.

The rearrangement joins TRBV4-2 to TRBJ2-7, with D hard to call. Deletions cut 0 bases from V and 2 bases from J, with 5 bases between. The CDR3 covers 13 residues. Per germline, CDR1 LGHNA and CDR2 YNFKEQ. The CDR3, as DNA: TGTGCCAGCAGCCAAGAATCAACCTACGAGCAGTACTTC. Its translation is CASSQESTYEQYF.

The sample holds a few counts of this clone. The V gene is TRBV6-5, the J gene TRBJ2-5; D unclear. The V and J ends lost 2 bases and 4 bases respectively, with 11 bases between them. CDR3 size: 14 residues. Germline CDR1 and CDR2: MNHEY and SVGAGI. The CDR3 sequence: CASSYVALIETQYF. CDR3 DNA: TGTGCCAGCAGTTACGTAGCATTAATAGAGACCCAGTACTTC.

The genes are TRBV28 and TRBJ1-6; no clear D. This CDR3 is built from 14 residues. V was clipped by 2 bases and J by 7 bases, with 9 bases between them. Looked up from germline, CDR1 is MDHEN and CDR2 is SYDVKM. This CDR3 is CASSLRSFNSPLHF. The CDR3 region has the DNA TGTGCCAGCAGTTTACGTAGTTTCAATTCACCCCTCCACTTT. The whole variable domain, remainder taken from reference TRBV28 and TRBJ1-6, is DVKVTQSSRYLVKRTGEKVFLECVQDMDHENMFWYRQDPGLGLRLIYFSYDVKMKEKGDIPEGYSVSREKKERFSLILESASTNQTSMYLCASSLRSFNSPLHFGNGTRLTVT.

In this sample, this clone turned up a few times. The rearrangement links TRBV6-5 to TRBJ2-1; 11 bases map to TRBD2. Germline V gene data show CDR1 as MNHEY and CDR2 as SVGAGI. The CDR3 is 15 residues long. The trim removed 4 bases at V and 6 bases at J, leaving 5 bases unmatched. CDR3 bases: TGTGCCAGCAGTTTAGCGGGGGGGCCTATCAATGAGCAGTTCTTC. Translated: CASSLAGGPINEQFF.

The genes are TRBV19 and TRBJ2-3; TRBD2 might be the D (7 bases). The CDR3 is 14 residues long. V lost 6 bases and J 4 bases, leaving 14 bases between the germline ends. Germline V gene sequence: CDR1 LNHDA, CDR2 SQIVND (reference sequence). CDR3 in DNA: TGTGCCAGTAGCCTAAGGGGGGGGGCAGATACGCAGTATTTT. Protein sequence: CASSLRGGADTQYF.

The CDR3 spells CASSYSTGSGNTIYF. CDR3 bases: TGTGCCAGCAGTTACTCGACAGGCTCTGGAAACACCATATATTTT. The rearrangement joins TRBV6-5 to TRBJ1-3, with D possibly TRBD1 on 6 matching bases. Trimming pared 0 bases from V and 0 bases from J, leaving 6 bases between. There are 15 residues in the CDR3. Per germline, CDR1 MNHEY and CDR2 SVGAGI.

The chain is built from TRBV7-8 and TRBJ1-5; D is perhaps TRBD1 (6 bases). Germline V gene sequence: CDR1 SGHVS, CDR2 FQNEAQ. The CDR3 extends over 15 amino acids. The V end was cut by 3 bases, the J end by 0 bases, with 9 bases between. The CDR3 DNA follows: TGTGCCAGCAGCTTGGAGGACAGTAGCAATCAGCCCCAGCATTTT. Its protein product is CASSLEDSSNQPQHF.

The chain joins TRBV19 to TRBJ1-2, with D unresolved. From germline, CDR1 is LNHDA and CDR2 SQIVND (reference sequence). The CDR3 has 15 amino acids. The ends were cut back, 5 bases at V and 4 bases at J, with 17 bases in the middle. CDR3 nucleotides: TGTGCCAGTAGTCCAACACTGGGGTATGGCTATGGCTACACCTTC. Translating gives CASSPTLGYGYGYTF.

This rearrangement joins TRBV4-2 to TRBJ1-3; possibly TRBD1 for D (5 bases). Trimming left V 1 base short and J 0 bases short, with 25 bases between. This CDR3 comprises 21 residues. Germline V gives CDR1 LGHNA, CDR2 YNFKEQ. CDR3 region: CASSQVSGYGMSVSSGNTIYF. The CDR3 DNA reads TGTGCCAGCAGCCAAGTATCAGGGTATGGAATGTCTGTATCCTCTGGAAACACCATATATTTT.

The genes are TRBV9 and TRBJ1-5; TRBD1 is a possible D gene (6 bases). Between the trimmed V and J ends, which lost 0 bases and 2 bases, there was a span of 9 bases. The CDR3 has 15 residues. Per the germline V gene, CDR1 is SGDLS and CDR2 is YYNGEE. CDR3 in amino acids: CASSVDAGGNQPQHF. CDR3 in DNA: TGTGCCAGCAGCGTAGACGCAGGGGGCAATCAGCCCCAGCATTTT. Using reference TRBV9 and TRBJ1-5 for the parts outside the CDR3, the full variable domain is DSGVTQTPKHLITATGQRVTLRCSPRSGDLSVYWYQQSLDQGLQFLIQYYNGEERAKGNILERFSAQQFPDLHSELNLSSLELGDSALYFCASSVDAGGNQPQHFGDGTRLSIL.

The V and J genes are TRBV5-1 and TRBJ1-4, with TRBD1 matching over 9 bases. Germline loops: CDR1 SGHRS, CDR2 YFSETQ. The CDR3 covers 17 residues. Trimming removed 0 bases from V and 3 bases from J; junction bases left unmatched: 6. CDR3 residues: CASSLDRGQVANEKLFF. DNA of the CDR3: TGCGCCAGCAGCTTGGACAGGGGGCAAGTGGCTAATGAAAAACTGTTTTTT.

The chain uses TRBV7-3 and TRBJ1-5; D gene uncertain. Trimming took 3 bases from V and 0 from J, leaving 9 bases between them. Germline V lookup: CDR1 SGHTA, CDR2 FQGTGA. CDR3 length: 15 amino acids. CDR3 sequence reads: CASSFDDSSNQPQHF. Written as DNA, the CDR3 is TGTGCCAGCAGCTTCGACGATAGTAGCAATCAGCCCCAGCATTTT.

V is TRBV20-1 and J is TRBJ2-7; no reliable D call. The V and J ends lost 1 base and 4 bases respectively, with 5 bases between them. Germline CDR1 is DFQATT and CDR2 is SNEGSKA (reference sequence). The CDR3 is 11 amino acids. This chain's CDR3 is CSARGSYEQYF. The CDR3 region has the DNA TGCAGTGCTAGAGGCTCGTACGAGCAGTACTTC.

J is TRBJ2-7 and V is TRBV27, with D perhaps assigned TRBD1 or TRBD2 (5 bases each). V lost 5 bases to trimming and J lost 2 bases, with 13 bases between them. Germline V gives CDR1 MNHEY, CDR2 SMNVEV (reference sequence). The CDR3 loop spans 14 amino acids. The CDR3 loop reads CASSIGGSTYEQYF. The CDR3 region has the DNA TGTGCCAGCAGTATTGGGGGTTCTACCTACGAGCAGTACTTC.

This clone was recorded a few times. The rearrangement links TRBV6-1 to TRBJ1-6; D call uncertain. The CDR3 runs 15 residues. Looked up from germline, CDR1 is MNHNS and CDR2 is SASEGT. Trimming removed 1 base at V and 0 bases at J, with 4 bases between. CDR3 coding DNA: TGTGCCAGCAGTGAAGAGTACTCCTATAATTCACCCCTCCACTTT. Protein: CASSEEYSYNSPLHF.

This chain joins TRBV18 and TRBJ2-7, with unresolved D. Trimming removed 0 bases from V and 4 bases from J, with 10 bases in between. Germline CDR1 reads KGHSH; CDR2 reads LQKENI. The CDR3 is made up of 14 amino acids. CDR3 DNA: TGTGCCAGCTCACCACCCGGGCAGGCGTACGAGCAGTACTTC. Protein sequence: CASSPPGQAYEQYF.

This clone occurred a few times. The chain links TRBV6-1 to TRBJ2-1, with TRBD2 matching over 12 bases. CDR3 length equals 15 residues. V gave up 6 bases and J gave up 6 bases; unmatched junction bases: 6. Germline V CDR1 and CDR2: MNHNS, SASEGT. The CDR3 protein is CASSLAGGPVNEQFF. In DNA, the CDR3 is TGTGCCAGCAGCCTAGCGGGGGGGCCTGTCAATGAGCAGTTCTTC.

V gene TRBV4-1 combines with J gene TRBJ1-2; D unresolved. V lost 3 bases to trimming and J lost 0 bases, with 29 bases between them. There are 21 residues in the CDR3. In germline, CDR1 is MGHRA, CDR2 YSYEKL. The CDR3 sequence: CASSQAPLQLTLRFPNYGYTF. The CDR3 region has the DNA TGCGCCAGCAGCCAGGCCCCACTACAGCTGACTTTACGATTTCCTAACTATGGCTACACCTTC.

This clone appeared a single time. This sequence joins TRBV4-3 and TRBJ1-2; TRBD1 is a possible D gene (6 bases). CDR1 is LGHNA, CDR2 YSLEER, per germline. Between the trimmed V and J ends, which lost 1 base and 7 bases, there was a span of 10 bases. CDR3 length: 13 residues. The CDR3 loop reads CASSQVGAPGYTF. CDR3 coding DNA: TGCGCCAGCAGCCAAGTGGGGGCCCCTGGCTACACCTTC.

V gene TRBV12-1 combines with J gene TRBJ2-3; the table's D call of TRBD2 was not tested on the DNA. TRBV12-1 represents a pseudogene. This CDR3 region has 18 residues. CDR3 sequence reads: CASSFLPGTRGDTDTQYF. CDR3 nucleotide sequence: TGTGCCAGCAGCTTTCTTCCCGGGACTCGTGGAGACACAGATACGCAGTATTTT.

The chain links TRBV25-1 to TRBJ1-1, with D unresolved. The germline V gene encodes CDR1 MGHDK and CDR2 SYGVNS. Trimming pared 4 bases from V and 6 bases from J, leaving 15 bases between. The CDR3 contains 14 residues. The CDR3 region has the DNA TGTGCCAGCAGTGGGAGCTTGGTCCGCCCTGAAGCTTTCTTT. Translation gives CASSGSLVRPEAFF.